Listed here are 29 T cell receptor beta chains from one sample, sequenced in a study of shared T cell receptors in the human thymus (dated by TCRdb to the early 2020s). The library was obtained by the immunoSEQ multiplex PCR assay. Held by TCRdb, this immuneACCESS table contains in-frame sequences only and omits some clones. Under half of the omission traces to an unresolved V gene where checked; the cause of the rest is unknown. Here the sample has over 450,000 clones; around 78% occur a single time. More than 0.01% of the sample belongs to the ten largest clones. The data were also submitted as part of a second study, on human thymus T cells.

The sequencing sample was made of thymocytes. The receptors derive from a boy less than two years old with a congenital heart defect. Donor details come from another sample of the same person, matched by shared clones.

The genes are TRBV27 and TRBJ2-7; 11 bases are shared with TRBD2. The CDR3 has 15 residues. The V gene's germline CDR1 is MNHEY and CDR2 SMNVEV (reference sequence). V dropped 2 bases and J dropped 3; count of bases not matched to a gene: 3. The CDR3 coding sequence is TGTGCCAGCAGTTTAAGTCTAGCGGGAGGCTACGAGCAGTACTTC. This encodes CASSLSLAGGYEQYF.

The genes are TRBV5-4 and TRBJ1-4; 9 bases fit TRBD1. The CDR3 sequence is 14 residues long. The junction had 6 bases not matched to a gene; V was cut back by 4 bases and J by 8 bases. CDR1 is SGHNT, CDR2 YYREEE, per germline (reference sequence). CDR3 sequence (DNA): TGTGCCAGCAGCGCGGGGACAGGGAGAGAAAAACTGTTTTTT. It translates to CASSAGTGREKLFF. The entire variable domain, with the rest obtained from reference TRBV5-4 and TRBJ1-4, is as follows: ETGVTQSPTHLIKTRGQQVTLRCSSQSGHNTVSWYQQALGQGPQFIFQYYREEENGRGNFPPRFSGLQFPNYSSELNVNALELDDSALYLCASSAGTGREKLFFGSGTQLSVL.

The rearrangement links TRBV4-3 to TRBJ1-1, with 8 bases fitting TRBD1. This CDR3 is 17 amino acids long. Germline V gene sequence: CDR1 LGHNA, CDR2 YSLEER. The V and J ends lost 0 bases and 4 bases, in that order; junction bases with no gene match: 10. The CDR3, as DNA: TGCGCCAGCAGCCAAGATCGCAGGGGGCGCGAGGGCACTGAAGCTTTCTTT. Its protein is CASSQDRRGREGTEAFF.

This clone was observed a handful of times. The chain combines TRBV4-3 with TRBJ1-4; 7 bases are a match to TRBD1. Germline CDR1 reads LGHNA; CDR2 reads YSLEER. The CDR3 runs to 14 residues. J lost 4 bases, V lost 5 bases, and 4 bases had no gene match. This CDR3 is CASSSQGLNEKLFF. The CDR3 nucleotides read TGCGCCAGCAGCTCACAGGGGCTTAATGAAAAACTGTTTTTT.

This clone was seen a handful of times. The chain carries TRBV2 and TRBJ1-5, with 10 bases aligning to TRBD1. Looked up from germline, CDR1 is SNHLY and CDR2 is FYNNEI. V lost 6 bases and J lost 5; bases outside the gene matches: 16. The CDR3 contains 18 residues. The DNA for the CDR3 is TGTGCCAGCAGCGCGAAGGACAGGGGGACCGAGGGGGATCAGCCCCAGCATTTT. Protein sequence: CASSAKDRGTEGDQPQHF.

The DNA for the CDR3 is TGTGCCAGCAGCAAAAGGGCGGGAGGGCCCTACTACGAGCAGTACTTC. It translates to CASSKRAGGPYYEQYF. The chain links TRBV21-1 to TRBJ2-7; TRBD2 is taken as the D call from the table, unchecked against the DNA. TRBV21-1 is deemed a pseudogene. The CDR3 is 16 residues long.

The chain employs TRBV5-1 and TRBJ2-1; D possibly corresponds to TRBD2 (6 bases). Looked up from germline, CDR1 is SGHRS and CDR2 is YFSETQ. Deletions cut 4 bases from V and 0 bases from J, with 14 bases between. CDR3 length equals 16 residues. CDR3 coding DNA: TGCGCCAGCAGCGACCGGGACTCCAGCTCCTACAATGAGCAGTTCTTC. Translation: CASSDRDSSSYNEQFF.

The chain employs TRBV15 and TRBJ1-1, with 9 bases that match TRBD1. Germline V gene sequence: CDR1 LNHNV, CDR2 YYDKDF (reference sequence). V trimming: 3 bases; J trimming: 0 bases; junction bases outside the gene matches: 2. The CDR3 loop spans 15 amino acids. In nucleotides, the CDR3 is TGTGCCACCAGCAGGGGGGACAGGGTGAACACTGAAGCTTTCTTT. Its translation: CATSRGDRVNTEAFF.

The gene calls are TRBV7-2 and TRBJ1-2; the D gene is possibly TRBD1 (5 bases). The CDR3 is 12 amino acids. The germline CDR1 and CDR2 sequences are SGHTA and FQGNSA. Trimming took 6 bases from V and 2 from J, leaving 7 bases between them. CDR3 protein: CASRPGNYGYTF. The DNA for the CDR3 is TGTGCCAGCAGGCCAGGGAACTATGGCTACACCTTC.

The CDR3 protein is CASSSGTGNGNNQPQHF. For the CDR3, the DNA is TGTGCCAGCAGTTCCGGGACAGGGAATGGTAACAATCAGCCCCAGCATTTT. The chain is built from TRBV28 and TRBJ1-5; 9 nucleotides agree with TRBD1. CDR1 and CDR2 (germline): MDHEN, SYDVKM. The CDR3 is 17 residues long. Trimming cost V 4 bases and J 3 bases; bases outside gene matches: 10. Using reference TRBV28 and TRBJ1-5 for the parts outside the CDR3, the full variable domain is DVKVTQSSRYLVKRTGEKVFLECVQDMDHENMFWYRQDPGLGLRLIYFSYDVKMKEKGDIPEGYSVSREKKERFSLILESASTNQTSMYLCASSSGTGNGNNQPQHFGDGTRLSIL.

The chain is built from TRBV4-2 and TRBJ2-7; 9 bases fit TRBD2. Losses at the gene ends were 1 base for V and 2 bases for J; bases not matched to a gene: 6. CDR1 and CDR2 from the germline V gene are LGHNA and YNFKEQ. CDR3 size: 16 residues. CDR3 protein: CASSQGRREGPYEQYF. DNA for the CDR3: TGTGCCAGCAGCCAAGGGAGGCGGGAGGGCCCCTACGAGCAGTACTTC.

The V call is TRBV4-3, the J call TRBJ2-3; TRBD1 might be the D (6 bases). Germline-derived CDR1 and CDR2 are LGHNA and YSLEER. The CDR3 runs 16 residues. Trimming pared 0 bases from V and 5 bases from J, leaving 15 bases between. CDR3 region: CASSQDEGRGKDTQYF. CDR3 in DNA: TGCGCCAGCAGCCAAGATGAAGGCAGGGGAAAAGATACGCAGTATTTT.

To note about this clone: Other DNA sequences within the sample encode an identical CDR3. This chain joins TRBV5-1 and TRBJ2-7, with a weak D call TRBD2 (7 bases). Trimming stripped 3 bases from V and 4 bases from J, with 14 bases between. CDR3 length equals 14 residues. Germline lookup yields CDR1 SGHRS and CDR2 YFSETQ. The chain's CDR3 is CASSSRRGAYEQYF. The CDR3 DNA follows: TGCGCCAGCAGCTCACGACGGGGGGCGTACGAGCAGTACTTC.

Worth noting for this clone: A junction boundary mismatches the germline segment, possibly from a read error. V and J are TRBV11-2 and TRBJ1-1; 9 bases line up with TRBD1. This CDR3 region has 13 residues. CDR1 and CDR2 (germline): SGHAT, FQNNGV. The CDR3 here is CASTLGTGCEAFF. The CDR3 DNA follows: TGTGCCAGCACCTTAGGGACAGGGTGTGAAGCTTTCTTT.

This clone appeared a few times. The V and J genes are TRBV4-2 and TRBJ2-6; D might be TRBD2 (6 bases). The V gene's germline CDR1 is LGHNA and CDR2 YNFKEQ. The CDR3 covers 19 residues. V lost 0 bases and J lost 0, with 15 bases in between. The CDR3 sequence is CASSQDQKGGRSGANVLTF. CDR3 coding DNA: TGTGCCAGCAGCCAAGATCAGAAGGGAGGCCGCTCTGGGGCCAACGTCCTGACTTTC.

The chain carries TRBV2 and TRBJ2-7, with 8 bases identical to TRBD2. This CDR3 has 13 amino acids. CDR1 and CDR2 from the germline V gene are SNHLY and FYNNEI. The ends lost 11 bases at V and 7 bases at J; junction bases unmatched: 13. CDR3 region: CAPRRGRGGEQYF. In DNA form, the CDR3 reads TGTGCCCCCAGGAGAGGCCGGGGGGGGGAGCAGTACTTC.

The chain joins TRBV6-6 to TRBJ2-2; the D gene is possibly TRBD2 (6 bases). Germline CDR1 is MNHNY and CDR2 is SVGAGI (reference sequence). V was cut by 5 bases and J by 5 bases, with 9 bases left in between. This CDR3 region has 13 residues. The CDR3 coding sequence is TGTGCCAGCAGTCCCGGACTAACCGGGGAGCTGTTTTTT. Residues: CASSPGLTGELFF.

The genes are TRBV27 and TRBJ1-1, with D possibly TRBD1 on 6 matching bases. Germline-derived CDR1 and CDR2 are MNHEY and SMNVEV (reference sequence). The CDR3 totals 13 residues. V was pared by 3 bases and J by 3 bases, with 8 bases between. The CDR3 region is CASSLAGDTEAFF. The CDR3 bases are TGTGCCAGCAGTTTGGCAGGGGACACTGAAGCTTTCTTT.

The chain uses TRBV7-9 and TRBJ2-7, with 10 bases that match TRBD2. V shed 5 bases, J shed 3 bases, and the junction held 7 bases outside the gene matches. Germline V gene sequence: CDR1 SEHNR, CDR2 FQNEAQ (reference sequence). CDR3 length: 15 residues. The CDR3 reads CASSPREREGYEQYF. CDR3 sequence (DNA): TGTGCCAGCAGCCCCCGGGAGCGGGAGGGCTACGAGCAGTACTTC.

The chain joins TRBV29-1 to TRBJ2-1, with TRBD1 matching over 7 bases. The CDR3 has 13 amino acids. The germline V gene has CDR1 SQVTM and CDR2 ANQGSEA. J gave up 6 bases and V 7 bases, and 9 bases lay outside the gene matches. This chain's CDR3 is CSACRPGGNEQFF. In DNA, the CDR3 is TGCAGCGCCTGCCGGCCAGGGGGCAATGAGCAGTTCTTC.

The V call is TRBV29-1, the J call TRBJ1-1; 8 nucleotides match TRBD1. This CDR3 spans 14 amino acids. Unmatched junction bases numbered 9, after V lost 7 bases and J lost 2 bases. CDR1 SQVTM and CDR2 ANQGSEA come from the germline V gene. The CDR3 DNA sequence: TGCAGCGCAGGACAGGGAGTGCCTAACACTGAAGCTTTCTTT. It encodes CSAGQGVPNTEAFF.

The rearrangement uses TRBV27 and TRBJ2-5; 8 nucleotides agree with TRBD2. The trim removed 6 bases at V and 3 bases at J, leaving 3 bases unmatched. The germline CDR1 and CDR2 sequences are MNHEY and SMNVEV (reference sequence). CDR3 length: 13 amino acids. CDR3 sequence (DNA): TGTGCCAGCAGCGAACTAGCGGAAGAGACCCAGTACTTC. Protein: CASSELAEETQYF.

CDR3 sequence reads: CAISDCNASYEQYF. The CDR3 DNA reads TGTGCCATCAGCGATTGTAACGCATCCTACGAGCAGTACTTC. The chain carries TRBV10-3 and TRBJ2-5; D gene uncertain. Near its end, the DNA agrees better with TRBJ2-7, so the J call may be wrong. CDR3 size: 14 residues. CDR1 is ENHRY and CDR2 is SYGVKD in the germline V gene.

The chain couples TRBV7-9 to TRBJ2-1; 7 positions match TRBD2. Germline assignment: CDR1 SEHNR and CDR2 FQNEAQ (reference sequence). The CDR3 runs 15 residues. The ends lost 5 bases at V and 3 bases at J; junction bases unmatched: 7. The CDR3 reads CASSPVASGYNEQFF. CDR3 sequence (DNA): TGTGCCAGCAGCCCGGTGGCTAGCGGCTACAATGAGCAGTTCTTC.

This chain joins TRBV14 and TRBJ2-7; 7 bases fit TRBD2. Germline V gene data show CDR1 as SGHDN and CDR2 as FVKESK. The CDR3 length is 15 residues. With 3 bases clipped from V and 4 bases from J, the junction kept 9 bases outside the gene matches. The CDR3 DNA follows: TGTGCCAGCAGCCAGTTGGGCGGGAGTGGATACGAGCAGTACTTC. This encodes CASSQLGGSGYEQYF.

This clone appeared a few times. The V call is TRBV7-9, the J call TRBJ1-2; possible D gene TRBD1, 5 bases. CDR1 is SEHNR and CDR2 is FQNEAQ in the germline V gene (reference sequence). The CDR3 runs 18 residues. Trimming shortened V by 5 bases and J by 0 bases, and 22 bases separated the two germline ends. The CDR3 sequence is CASSGPPRANPANYGYTF. The DNA for the CDR3 is TGTGCCAGCAGCGGGCCCCCCAGGGCGAACCCAGCTAACTATGGCTACACCTTC.

V and J are TRBV5-4 and TRBJ2-2; D is possibly TRBD2 (5 bases). Trimming shortened V by 4 bases and J by 6 bases, and 19 bases separated the two germline ends. The CDR3 contains 16 residues. CDR1 and CDR2 from the germline V gene are SGHNT and YYREEE (reference sequence). The CDR3 sequence: CASSPGVARPPGELFF. CDR3 DNA: TGTGCCAGCAGCCCCGGAGTAGCGAGGCCCCCCGGGGAGCTGTTTTTT. The full variable domain, completed using reference TRBV5-4 and TRBJ2-2, is ETGVTQSPTHLIKTRGQQVTLRCSSQSGHNTVSWYQQALGQGPQFIFQYYREEENGRGNFPPRFSGLQFPNYSSELNVNALELDDSALYLCASSPGVARPPGELFFGEGSRLTVL.

V and J are TRBV27 and TRBJ2-1, with 8 bases matching TRBD1. Germline CDR1 and CDR2: MNHEY and SMNVEV (reference sequence). The CDR3 runs to 14 residues. The J segment lost 6 bases and the V segment lost 5 bases, leaving 6 bases of the junction unmatched. The CDR3 DNA sequence: TGTGCCAGCAGTCACCCGGGACAGGCCAATGAGCAGTTCTTC. Protein sequence: CASSHPGQANEQFF.

This clone has only one observation. The rearrangement links TRBV29-1 to TRBJ2-3; 7 nucleotides match TRBD1. This CDR3 has 12 residues. Germline CDR1 SQVTM, CDR2 ANQGSEA. V shed 8 bases, J shed 4 bases, and the junction held 6 bases outside the gene matches. The CDR3 DNA reads TGCAGCACACCGACAGGGCCAGATACGCAGTATTTT. Its translation is CSTPTGPDTQYF.